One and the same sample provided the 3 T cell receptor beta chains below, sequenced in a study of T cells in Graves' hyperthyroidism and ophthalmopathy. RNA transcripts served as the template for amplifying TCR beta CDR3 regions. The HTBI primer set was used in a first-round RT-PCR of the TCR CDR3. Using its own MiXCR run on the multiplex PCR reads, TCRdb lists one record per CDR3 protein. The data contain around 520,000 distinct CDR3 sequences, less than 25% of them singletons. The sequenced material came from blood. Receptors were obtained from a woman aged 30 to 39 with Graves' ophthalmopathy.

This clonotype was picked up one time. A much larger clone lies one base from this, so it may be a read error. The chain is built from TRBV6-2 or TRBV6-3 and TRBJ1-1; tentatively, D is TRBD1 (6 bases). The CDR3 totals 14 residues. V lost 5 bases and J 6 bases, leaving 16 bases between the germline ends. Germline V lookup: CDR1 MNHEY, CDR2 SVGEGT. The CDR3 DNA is TGTGCCAGCAGTCACACCACAGGGAGGCCTGAAGCTTTCTTT. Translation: CASSHTTGRPEAFF.

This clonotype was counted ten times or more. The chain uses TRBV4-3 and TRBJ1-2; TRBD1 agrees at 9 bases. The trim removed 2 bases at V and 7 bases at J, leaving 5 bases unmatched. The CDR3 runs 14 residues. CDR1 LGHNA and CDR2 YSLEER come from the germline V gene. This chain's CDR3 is CASSQNRGQGGYTF. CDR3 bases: TGCGCCAGCAGCCAAAACAGGGGGCAGGGTGGCTACACCTTC.

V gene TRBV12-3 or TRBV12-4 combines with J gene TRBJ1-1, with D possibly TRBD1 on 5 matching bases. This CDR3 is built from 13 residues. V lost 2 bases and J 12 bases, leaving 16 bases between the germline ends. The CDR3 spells CASSLRGTSETFF. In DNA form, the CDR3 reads TGTGCCAGCAGTTTACGGGGGACGTCGGAAACTTTCTTT.